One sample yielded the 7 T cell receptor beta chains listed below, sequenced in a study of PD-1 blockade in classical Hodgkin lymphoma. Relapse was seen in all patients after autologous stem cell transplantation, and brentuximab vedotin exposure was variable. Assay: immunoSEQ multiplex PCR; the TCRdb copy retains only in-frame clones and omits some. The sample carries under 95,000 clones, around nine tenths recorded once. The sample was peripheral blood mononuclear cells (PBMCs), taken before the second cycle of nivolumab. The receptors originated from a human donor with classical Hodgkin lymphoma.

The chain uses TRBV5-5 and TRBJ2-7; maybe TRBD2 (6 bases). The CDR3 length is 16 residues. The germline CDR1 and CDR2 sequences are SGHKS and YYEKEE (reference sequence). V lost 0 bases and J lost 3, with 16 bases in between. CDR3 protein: CASSLARRSGGYEQYF. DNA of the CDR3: TGTGCCAGCAGCTTGGCCCGTCGCTCCGGGGGCTACGAGCAGTACTTC.

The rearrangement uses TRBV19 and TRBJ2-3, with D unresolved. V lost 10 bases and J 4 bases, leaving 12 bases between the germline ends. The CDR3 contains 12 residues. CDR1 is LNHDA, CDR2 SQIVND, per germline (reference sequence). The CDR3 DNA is TGTGCCACCCTCGATCTCGCAGATACGCAGTATTTT. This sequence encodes CATLDLADTQYF.

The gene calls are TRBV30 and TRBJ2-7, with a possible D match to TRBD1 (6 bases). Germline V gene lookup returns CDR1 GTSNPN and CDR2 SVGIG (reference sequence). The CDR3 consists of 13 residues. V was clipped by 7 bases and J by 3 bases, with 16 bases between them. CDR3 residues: CALRRQGLYEQYF. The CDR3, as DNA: TGTGCCTTGCGCCGCCAGGGGCTCTACGAGCAGTACTTC.

CDR3 region: CASSLNTGEIYEQYF. The CDR3 DNA reads as TGCGCCAGCAGCTTAAATACCGGGGAAATCTACGAGCAGTACTTC. This rearrangement joins TRBV5-1 to TRBJ2-7; weak D call: TRBD2 (5 bases). The CDR3 runs 15 residues. V lost 2 bases to trimming and J lost 3 bases, with 15 bases between them. CDR1 is SGHRS and CDR2 is YFSETQ in the germline V gene.

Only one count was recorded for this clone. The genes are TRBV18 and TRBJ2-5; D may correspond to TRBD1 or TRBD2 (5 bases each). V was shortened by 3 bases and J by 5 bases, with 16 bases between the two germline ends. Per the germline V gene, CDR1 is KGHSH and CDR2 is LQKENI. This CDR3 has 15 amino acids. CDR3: CASSPPRGAGETQYF. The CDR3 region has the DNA TGTGCCAGCTCACCCCCCCGTGGGGCGGGTGAGACCCAGTACTTC.

CDR3: CASSRDALMNTEAFF. The CDR3 DNA reads TGCGCCAGCAGCCGGGACGCTTTGATGAACACTGAAGCTTTCTTT. The chain has TRBV5-1 and TRBJ1-1; maybe TRBD1 (5 bases). This CDR3 is built from 15 residues. The V gene's germline CDR1 is SGHRS and CDR2 YFSETQ. Trimming stripped 4 bases from V and 0 bases from J, with 13 bases between.

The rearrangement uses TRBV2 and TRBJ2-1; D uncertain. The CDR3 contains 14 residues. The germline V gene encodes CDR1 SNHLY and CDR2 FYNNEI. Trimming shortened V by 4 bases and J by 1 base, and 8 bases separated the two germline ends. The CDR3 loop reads CASSVGRSYNEQFF. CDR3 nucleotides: TGTGCCAGCAGTGTTGGTAGGTCCTACAATGAGCAGTTCTTC.